This T cell receptor beta chain originates from a study of T cell responses to AZD1222 COVID-19 vaccine (dated by TCRdb to about 2021). Study-level background: A total of 233 trial participants underwent TCR sequencing, of whom roughly 210 had received two doses of AZD1222 and approximately 26 had received two doses of the MenACWY control vaccine. Trial participants were enrolled by age into 18-55, 56-69 and 70-plus year subgroups, with around 140, 26 and 57 TCR-sequenced participants respectively. Overall study results and their limits: Reportedly, close to half of the unique spike-specific TCRs recognized epitopes lying outside the regions that are mutated in the B.1.351 and B.1.1.7 variants. CD4 TCRs associated with the vaccine covered the entire spike protein, and the dominant responses were in regions 160-218 and 743-854. Conclusions about previously exposed vaccinees were limited because only five to seven AZD1222 recipients were SARS-CoV-2 seropositive at baseline. A significant rise in spike-specific TCR breadth and depth was observed after two AZD1222 doses relative to day 0 and relative to MenACWY recipients. Most participants were white British and females outnumbered males, and the authors suggested that clonal diversity may have been underestimated. Because no day 14 peak-response samples were available, repertoires were characterized only after the peak T cell response. In the small 56-69-year group, the increase in depth fell short of significance, most likely because of low power.

From V the trimming removes 4 bases and from J it removes 4 bases, while the gene matches leave 10 bases of the junction unaccounted for. Per the germline V gene, SGHNT is the CDR1 and YENEEA is the CDR2. Its CDR3 holds 16 amino acids, cysteine through phenylalanine. Only CDR3 DNA remains: 48 bases, in frame from the first base. The CDR3 regions of human TCRbeta chains were analyzed by immunosequencing. The study's own analysis went as follows. Repertoire TCRs were checked for matches against a reference library of SARS-CoV-2-specific TCRs that had been generated using the MIRA antigen-specificity platform. Breadth meant the fraction of unique TCRs that were SARS-CoV-2-associated, whereas depth meant the fraction of total T cells that were SARS-CoV-2-associated. Using the MIRA data, every spike-specific TCR was mapped to the spike region that the TCR reacted to and assigned to either a CD4 or a CD8 class. Log10-transformed breadth and depth values were compared by one-way ANOVA with Sidak's multiple comparisons tests. This immuneACCESS table, as held by TCRdb, lists in-frame sequences with V and J called but not all clones. Of the missing ones, under half trace to an unresolved V gene in checked studies; the others have no known cause. Clonal size and the V and J genes are those of that table, whereas D and trimming came from the DNA. For this sample the table gives tens of thousands of clones, of which 80% to 90% were detected only once. The ten largest account for about 28% of the sample.

The meaning of the sample's time point label: about 28 days (+/-7) after the second vaccine dose. AZD1222 recipients with second doses at about 4 weeks or about 12 weeks were pooled, because spike-specific TCR depth and breadth did not differ between schedules. Vaccinee samples were obtained from the UK trials COV001 and COV002, which included a single-blind randomized controlled phase 2/3 trial of AZD1222 (ChAdOx1 nCoV-19) in healthy adults. For TCRbeta chain sequencing, PBMC samples were collected from trial participants at day 0 and at day 28 after the second dose. Note on this clone: Its target antigen remains unknown. Base qualities are missing; no much larger clone stands one base away.

The chain couples TRBV11-3 to TRBJ2-5; the junction holds 9 bases that match TRBD2. The sequence was collected from an adult who received the AZD1222 COVID-19 vaccine. The input for sequencing was peripheral blood, taken 28 days after the second AZD1222 dose. The bases read TGTGCCAGCAGCTCTCGACTAGCGGAACATATAGAGACCCAGTACTTC. Its protein is CASSSRLAEHIETQYF.